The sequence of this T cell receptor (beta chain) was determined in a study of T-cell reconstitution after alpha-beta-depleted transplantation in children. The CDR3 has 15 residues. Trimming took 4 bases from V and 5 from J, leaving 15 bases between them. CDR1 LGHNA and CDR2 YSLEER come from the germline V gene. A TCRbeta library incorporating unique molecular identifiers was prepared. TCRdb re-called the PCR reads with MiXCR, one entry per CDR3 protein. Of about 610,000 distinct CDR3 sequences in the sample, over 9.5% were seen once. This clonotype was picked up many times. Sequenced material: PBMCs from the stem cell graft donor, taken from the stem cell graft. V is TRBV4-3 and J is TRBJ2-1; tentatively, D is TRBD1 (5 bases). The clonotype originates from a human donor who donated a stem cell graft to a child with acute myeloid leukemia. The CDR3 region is CASSLIVGANNEQFF. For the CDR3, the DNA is TGCGCCAGCAGCCTAATAGTAGGGGCTAACAATGAGCAGTTCTTC.